The rows below give T cell receptor beta chains drawn from one sample of a study of CD8+ T cells in alopecia areata. Profiled with immunoSEQ multiplex PCR; TCRdb holds only in-frame clones, not every one. Of roughly 210,000 clones in the sample, around two fifths are singletons; the top ten hold about 2.6%. The sample in question was CD4+ T cells sorted from blood, obtained at approximately week 37, from a patient treated with tofacitinib. The receptors originated from a human donor with alopecia areata. Both conserved end residues are part of each CDR3.

v_call cdr3_aa
TRBV30 CAGGTEYEAFF
TRBV7-2 CASSPDGLETYEQYF
TRBV27 CASSLSPRQNYGYTF
TRBV4-1 CASSPAGTYQETQYF
TRBV14 CASSHRGVGTEAFF
TRBV6-9 CASSYVAPHGHEQYF
TRBV15 CATSRDLFGGTEAFF
TRBV6-5 CASSSDHAYEQYF
TRBV18 CASSRLASYNEQFF
TRBV4-2 CASSQDYPDTQYF
TRBV18 CASSPGTGLSGANVLTF
TRBV9 CASSVDSGRGETQYF
TRBV11-2 CASSSLGLRPDTQYF
TRBV28 CASRRTAQETQYF
TRBV5-1 CASSKWTSGDQETQYF
TRBV27 CASSRTGVFGETQYF
TRBV9 CASSVSFHNEQFF
TRBV5-1 CASSPILSTGGHLYEQYF
TRBV28 CASSLRAGGPFNEQFF
TRBV5-1 CASTSWGIPPYEQYF
TRBV4-2 CASSQVVGTSGRRSYEQYF
TRBV20-1 CSAWTAREQYF
TRBV2 CASRNTGELFF